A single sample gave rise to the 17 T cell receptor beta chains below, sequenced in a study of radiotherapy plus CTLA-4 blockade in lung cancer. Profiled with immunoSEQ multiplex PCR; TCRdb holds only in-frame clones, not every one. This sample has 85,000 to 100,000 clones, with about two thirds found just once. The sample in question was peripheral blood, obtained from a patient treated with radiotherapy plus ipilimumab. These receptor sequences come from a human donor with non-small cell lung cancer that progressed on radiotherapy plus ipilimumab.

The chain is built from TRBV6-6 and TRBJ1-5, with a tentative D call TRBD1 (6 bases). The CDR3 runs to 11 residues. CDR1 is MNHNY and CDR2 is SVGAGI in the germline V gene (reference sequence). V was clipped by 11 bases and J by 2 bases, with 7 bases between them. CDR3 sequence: CAAGGNQPQHF. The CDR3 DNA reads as TGTGCCGCAGGGGGCAATCAGCCCCAGCATTTT.

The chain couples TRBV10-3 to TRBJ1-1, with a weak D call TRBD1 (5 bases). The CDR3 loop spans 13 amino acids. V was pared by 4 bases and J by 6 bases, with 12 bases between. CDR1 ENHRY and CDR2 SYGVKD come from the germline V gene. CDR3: CAISANQGSEAFF. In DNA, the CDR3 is TGTGCCATCAGTGCTAACCAGGGATCTGAAGCTTTCTTT.

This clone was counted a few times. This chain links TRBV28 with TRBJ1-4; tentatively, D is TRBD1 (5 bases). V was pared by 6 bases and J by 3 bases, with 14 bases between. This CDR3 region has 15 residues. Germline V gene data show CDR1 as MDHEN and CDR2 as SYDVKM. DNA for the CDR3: TGTGCCAGCAGCCTTCCGGGGGGGGCTAATGAAAAACTGTTTTTT. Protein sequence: CASSLPGGANEKLFF.

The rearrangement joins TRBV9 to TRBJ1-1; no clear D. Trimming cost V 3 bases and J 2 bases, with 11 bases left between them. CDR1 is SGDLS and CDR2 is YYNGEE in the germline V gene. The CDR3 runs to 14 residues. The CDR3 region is CASSDLGRNTEAFF. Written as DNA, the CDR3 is TGTGCCAGCAGCGACCTAGGCAGAAACACTGAAGCTTTCTTT.

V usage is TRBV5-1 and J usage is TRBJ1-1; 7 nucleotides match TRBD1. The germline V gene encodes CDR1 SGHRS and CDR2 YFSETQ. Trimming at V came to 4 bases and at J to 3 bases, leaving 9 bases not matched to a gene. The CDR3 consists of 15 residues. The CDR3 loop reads CASSEMTGPHTEAFF. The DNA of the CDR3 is TGCGCCAGCAGCGAAATGACAGGGCCTCACACTGAAGCTTTCTTT. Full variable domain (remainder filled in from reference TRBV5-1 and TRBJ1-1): KAGVTQTPRYLIKTRGQQVTLSCSPISGHRSVSWYQQTPGQGLQFLFEYFSETQRNKGNFPGRFSGRQFSNSRSEMNVSTLELGDSALYLCASSEMTGPHTEAFFGQGTRLTVV.

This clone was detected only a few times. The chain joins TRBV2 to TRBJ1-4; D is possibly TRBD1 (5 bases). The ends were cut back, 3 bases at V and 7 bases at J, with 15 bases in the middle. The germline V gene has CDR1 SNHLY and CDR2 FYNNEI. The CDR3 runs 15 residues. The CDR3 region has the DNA TGTGCCAGCAGTGAGGGGGGAACCTTTGGTGAAAAACTGTTTTTT. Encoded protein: CASSEGGTFGEKLFF. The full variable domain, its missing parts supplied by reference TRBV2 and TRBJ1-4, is EPEVTQTPSHQVTQMGQEVILRCVPISNHLYFYWYRQILGQKVEFLVSFYNNEISEKSEIFDDQFSVERPDGSNFTLKIRSTKLEDSAMYFCASSEGGTFGEKLFFGSGTQLSVL.

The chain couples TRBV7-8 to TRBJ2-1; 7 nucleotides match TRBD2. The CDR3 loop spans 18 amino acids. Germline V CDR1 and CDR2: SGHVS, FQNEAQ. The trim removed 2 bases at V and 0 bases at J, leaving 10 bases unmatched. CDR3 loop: CASSLQFRGESSYNEQFF. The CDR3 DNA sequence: TGTGCCAGCAGCTTACAGTTCCGGGGGGAAAGCTCCTACAATGAGCAGTTCTTC.

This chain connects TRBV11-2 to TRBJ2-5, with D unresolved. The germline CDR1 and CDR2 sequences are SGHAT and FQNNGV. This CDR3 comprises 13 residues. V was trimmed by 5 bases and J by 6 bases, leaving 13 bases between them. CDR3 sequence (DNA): TGTGCCAGCAGCCCCGAAAGCCGTCAGACCCAGTACTTC. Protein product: CASSPESRQTQYF. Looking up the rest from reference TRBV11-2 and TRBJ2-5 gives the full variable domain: EAGVAQSPRYKIIEKRQSVAFWCNPISGHATLYWYQQILGQGPKLLIQFQNNGVVDDSQLPKDRFSAERLKGVDSTLKIQPAKLEDSAVYLCASSPESRQTQYFGPGTRLLVL.

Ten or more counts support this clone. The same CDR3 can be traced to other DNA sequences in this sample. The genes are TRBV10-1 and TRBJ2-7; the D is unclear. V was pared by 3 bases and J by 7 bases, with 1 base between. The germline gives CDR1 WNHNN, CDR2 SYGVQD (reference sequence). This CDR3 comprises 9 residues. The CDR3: CASSEEQYF. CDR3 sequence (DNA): TGCGCCAGCAGTGAAGAGCAGTACTTC.

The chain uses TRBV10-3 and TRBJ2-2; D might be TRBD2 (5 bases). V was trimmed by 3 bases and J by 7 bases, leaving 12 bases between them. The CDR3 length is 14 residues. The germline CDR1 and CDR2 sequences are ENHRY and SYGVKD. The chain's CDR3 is CAISDRRIGGELFF. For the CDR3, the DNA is TGTGCCATCAGTGATCGGAGGATCGGCGGGGAGCTGTTTTTT.

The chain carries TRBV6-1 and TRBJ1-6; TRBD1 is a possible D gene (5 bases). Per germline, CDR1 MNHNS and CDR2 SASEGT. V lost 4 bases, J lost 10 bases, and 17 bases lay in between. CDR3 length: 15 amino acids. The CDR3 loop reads CASSAEGRVGSPLHF. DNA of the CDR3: TGTGCCAGCAGTGCTGAGGGCAGGGTAGGCTCACCCCTCCACTTT.

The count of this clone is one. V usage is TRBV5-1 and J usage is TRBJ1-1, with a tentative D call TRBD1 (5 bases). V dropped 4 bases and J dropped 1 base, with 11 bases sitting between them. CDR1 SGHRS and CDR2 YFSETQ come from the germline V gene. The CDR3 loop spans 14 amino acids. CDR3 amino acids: CASSVGTKNTEAFF. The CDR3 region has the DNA TGCGCCAGCAGCGTCGGGACGAAGAACACTGAAGCTTTCTTT.

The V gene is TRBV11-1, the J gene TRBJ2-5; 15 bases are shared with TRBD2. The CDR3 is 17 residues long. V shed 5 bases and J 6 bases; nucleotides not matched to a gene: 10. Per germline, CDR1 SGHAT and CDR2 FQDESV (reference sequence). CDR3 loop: CASSRGLAGGDGQTQYF. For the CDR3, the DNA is TGTGCCAGCAGCCGAGGACTAGCGGGAGGGGATGGACAGACCCAGTACTTC.

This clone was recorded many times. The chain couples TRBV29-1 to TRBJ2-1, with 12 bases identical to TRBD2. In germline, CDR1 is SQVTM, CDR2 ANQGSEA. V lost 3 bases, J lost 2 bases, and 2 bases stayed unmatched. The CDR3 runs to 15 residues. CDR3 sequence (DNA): TGCAGCGTTGAGGGACTAGCGGGTCCCTACAATGAGCAGTTCTTC. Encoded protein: CSVEGLAGPYNEQFF.

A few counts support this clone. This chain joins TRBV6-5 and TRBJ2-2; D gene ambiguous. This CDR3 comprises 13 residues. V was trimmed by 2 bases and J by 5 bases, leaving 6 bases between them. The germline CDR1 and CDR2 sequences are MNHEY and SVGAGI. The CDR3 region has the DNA TGTGCCAGCAGTTACGGCAGGACCGGGGAGCTGTTTTTT. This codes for CASSYGRTGELFF.

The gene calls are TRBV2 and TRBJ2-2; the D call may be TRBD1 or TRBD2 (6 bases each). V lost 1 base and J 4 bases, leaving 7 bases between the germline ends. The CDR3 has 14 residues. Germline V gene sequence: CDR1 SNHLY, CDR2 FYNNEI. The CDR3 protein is CASSEEGGTGELFF. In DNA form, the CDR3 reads TGTGCCAGCAGTGAAGAGGGGGGCACCGGGGAGCTGTTTTTT.

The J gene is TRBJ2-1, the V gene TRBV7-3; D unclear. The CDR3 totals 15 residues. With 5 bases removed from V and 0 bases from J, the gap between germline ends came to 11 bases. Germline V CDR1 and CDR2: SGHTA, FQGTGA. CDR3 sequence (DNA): TGTGCCAGCAGCCGAGACCGCAGCTCCTACAATGAGCAGTTCTTC. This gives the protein CASSRDRSSYNEQFF.